Listed below are T cell receptor beta chains from one sample, sequenced in a study of immune evolution from preneoplasia to lung adenocarcinoma. Sequencing used immunoSEQ multiplex PCR; TCRdb keeps in-frame clones, though not all of them. The data show tens of thousands of clones, about 74% seen once. Material for sequencing was FFPE invasive lung adenocarcinoma tissue. These receptors originate from a person aged 55 to 75 with invasive lung adenocarcinoma. Some clones in this sample may be carry-over from other donors' samples. The CDR3 runs from the conserved cysteine through the conserved F or W. Each record gives: D gene, J gene, V gene, clone size, CDR3 DNA, CDR3 protein. D genes are given only for firm matches. Expanded clones get a size class; other rows say once, few or many, or leave the size out.

>NA|TRBJ1-1|TRBV19|NA
TGTGCCAGTACTGTCAGGAGTGGCACTGAAGCTTTCTTT
CASTVRSGTEAFF
>TRBD1|TRBJ2-3|TRBV6-1|medium-sized
TGTGCCAGCACCCAGGGGGCCGGGGATACGCAGTATTTT
CASTQGAGDTQYF
>NA|TRBJ2-1|TRBV5-1|NA
TGCGCCAGCAGCCCGGAACCCTACAATGAGCAGTTCTTC
CASSPEPYNEQFF
>NA|TRBJ2-1|TRBV7-2|NA
TGTGCCAGCAGCTCCAATGGTGTAAATGAGCAGTTCTTC
CASSSNGVNEQFF
>NA|TRBJ2-3|TRBV4-2|NA
TGTGCCAGCAGCCAGCGGGACCCAACCAACACAGATACGCAGTATTTT
CASSQRDPTNTDTQYF
>NA|TRBJ1-2|TRBV28|NA
TGTGCCAGCACCCTTGGGAGCCGGAGGGGCTACACCTTC
CASTLGSRRGYTF
>NA|TRBJ2-1|TRBV5-5|NA
TGTGCCAGCAGCCTCCTGCGGCGACCAGAGCAGTTCTTC
CASSLLRRPEQFF
>TRBD2|TRBJ2-7|TRBV27|NA
TGTGCCAGCAGTTCGGGACTAGCGGGAGCCCGCGAGCAGTACTTC
CASSSGLAGAREQYF
>TRBD1|TRBJ2-1|TRBV7-2|NA
TGTGCCAGCAGTCCGGACCGCAACAGGGGCAATGAGCAGTTCTTC
CASSPDRNRGNEQFF
>TRBD2|TRBJ2-1|TRBV11-3|NA
TGTGCCAGCAGCTTAGATAAGGGACTAGCGGTCTACAATGAGCAGTTCTTC
CASSLDKGLAVYNEQFF
>NA|TRBJ1-2|TRBV1|NA
TGCACCAGCAGTCCTGTGCGAAAGACCTATGGCTACACCTTC
CTSSPVRKTYGYTF
>TRBD2|TRBJ2-3|TRBV19|NA
TGTGCCAGTAGTATGCGGGAGGAGGCAGATACGCAGTATTTT
CASSMREEADTQYF
>NA|TRBJ1-5|TRBV7-9|NA
TGTGCCAGCAGCCGGGAGGTGGGGGGGCGGAGCGATCAGCCCCAGCATTTT
CASSREVGGRSDQPQHF
>TRBD1|TRBJ1-4|TRBV7-9|NA
TGTGCCAGCAGTTTGGGACAGGGAAAACTGTTTTTT
CASSLGQGKLFF
>NA|TRBJ2-3|TRBV7-2|NA
TGTGCCAGCAGCTCACGGCTGGGCACGCAGTATTTT
CASSSRLGTQYF
>TRBD2|TRBJ2-7|TRBV11-3|NA
TGTGCCAGCAGCTTAGACCGGGGGGGACTATCCACCTACGAGCAGTACTTC
CASSLDRGGLSTYEQYF
>NA|TRBJ2-1|TRBV19|NA
TGTGCCAGTAGTATATTTCCAGGGACCGGGAATGAGCAGTTCTTC
CASSIFPGTGNEQFF
>NA|TRBJ2-5|TRBV7-7|NA
TGTGCCAGCAGCTTAGACCGGACAGGAGGGGAGGCCCAGTACTTC
CASSLDRTGGEAQYF
>TRBD1|TRBJ1-5|TRBV29-1|NA
TGCAGCGCGGAGACAGGGGCTGGTCAGCCCCAGCATTTT
CSAETGAGQPQHF
>NA|TRBJ1-5|TRBV2|medium-sized
TGTGCCAGCAGTGCGACAGGAGGCAATCAGCCCCAGCATTTT
CASSATGGNQPQHF
>NA|TRBJ1-1|TRBV10-1|few
TGCGCCAGCAGTGATTGGAATCTGGGCGCTTTCTTT
CASSDWNLGAFF
>NA|TRBJ2-7|TRBV11-1|NA
TGTGCCAGCAGCGCTAGCGCTTCCTACGAGCAGTACTTC
CASSASASYEQYF
>NA|TRBJ1-1|TRBV4-3|NA
TGCGCCAGCAGCCAAGACCCCCCACAGGGGAACACTGAAGCTTTCTTT
CASSQDPPQGNTEAFF
>NA|TRBJ1-5|TRBV6-1|NA
TGTGCCAGCAGTGACAGAACCAATCAGCCCCAGCATTTT
CASSDRTNQPQHF
>NA|TRBJ1-2|TRBV18|NA
TGTGCCAGCTCACCGGCCCCTTCAGTCGACTATGGCTACACCTTC
CASSPAPSVDYGYTF
>TRBD2|TRBJ2-4|TRBV28|NA
TGTGCCAGCAGGGTCGGGAGGGGACGAGCCAAAAACATTCAGTACTTC
CASRVGRGRAKNIQYF